The clone carrying this TCR beta chain has a count of ten or more. The antigen is undetermined. The sample is drawn from a study of T cells in Graves' hyperthyroidism and ophthalmopathy. Broader study findings: Progression to ophthalmopathy was predicted a median of approximately 6.4 months early. Researchers report that a 13 V-J model separated ophthalmopathy from stable hyperthyroidism.

Ophthalmopathy patients showed a Clinical Activity Score of at least 3, NOSPECS grade of at least 4 and duration under 3 months. Clinical symptoms, serum thyroxine, TRAb, thyroid ultrasound and orbital computed tomography established diagnosis. The CDR3 extends over 14 amino acids. The V and J ends lost 4 bases and 5 bases, in that order; junction bases with no gene match: 7. Looked up from germline, CDR1 is MNHNS and CDR2 is SASEGT. Amplified regions were TCR beta CDR3 sequences from RNA transcripts. A first-round RT-PCR of the TCR CDR3 used the HTBI primer set. In TCRdb, the multiplex PCR reads were re-called with MiXCR into one record per CDR3 protein. The sample shows fewer than 650,000 distinct CDR3 sequences, around 15% of them seen only once.

This sequence joins TRBV6-1 and TRBJ2-7; 8 positions agree with TRBD1. This receptor was taken from a woman in her forties with Graves' ophthalmopathy. Sequencing input: blood. For the CDR3, the DNA is TGTGCCAGCAGTGGTAGACAGGGGAAGGACGAGCAGTACTTC. Its translation: CASSGRQGKDEQYF.